This T cell receptor (beta chain) comes out of a study of T-cell reconstitution after alpha-beta-depleted transplantation in children. Whole-study results and caveats: Expanded clones from the graft, numbering several hundred, reportedly supplied alpha-beta T cells about two months after transplant. Surviving recipient T cells and thymic progenitors produced the high day-60 TCRbeta diversity seen in some patients. Newly produced T cells mostly accounted for T-cell counts and diversity one year post-transplant.

This clonotype was counted at least ten times. Its specificity is not known. Unique molecular identifiers were incorporated into the prepared TCRbeta library. TCRdb ran MiXCR on the PCR reads and lists one entry per CDR3 protein. The data contain under 35,000 distinct CDR3 sequences, over 15% of them seen just once; the ten biggest clones take up around 35%. This CDR3 has 14 residues. Germline-derived CDR1 and CDR2 are SQVTM and ANQGSEA. After removal of 0 bases from V and 8 bases from J, the junction contained 5 bases not matched to a gene. This sequence was found in a male patient between 2 and 9 years old who had a stem cell transplant for acute lymphoblastic leukemia, so the T cells may come from the graft donor. This specimen was PBMCs, mostly from graft donor cells, taken 60 days after TCRalphabeta/CD19-depleted stem cell transplant. The chain has TRBV29-1 and TRBJ2-1; 9 nucleotides match TRBD2. The CDR3 is CSVEDTRTSDEQFF. DNA for the CDR3: TGCAGCGTTGAAGACACTAGGACTAGCGATGAGCAGTTCTTC.